This TCR beta chain is from a study of blood T cell repertoires in COVID-19. The data were produced by immunoSEQ multiplex PCR, yet TCRdb's version contains in-frame clones alone and is incomplete. Of about 50,000 clones listed, roughly 90% were seen once; the top ten hold roughly 9.8%. This clone showed up just a few times. The germline gives CDR1 WNHNN, CDR2 SYGVQD (reference sequence). This CDR3 region has 17 residues. V gave up 0 bases and J gave up 3 bases; unmatched junction bases: 11. The material sequenced was peripheral blood. This sequence joins TRBV10-1 and TRBJ2-7; 7 bases line up with TRBD2. The clonotype comes from a woman of 80 years or more with acute or convalescent COVID-19. The CDR3 loop reads CASSESTRSGASYEQYF. DNA for the CDR3: TGCGCCAGCAGTGAGTCGACGAGGAGCGGGGCTAGCTACGAGCAGTACTTC.